This T cell receptor beta chain was recorded in a study of T cells in women clearing cervical HPV infection. Study-wide background: With HLA typing for only a few women, HLA confounding remains possible.

The CDR3 consists of 14 residues. V lost 5 bases and J 3 bases, leaving 14 bases between the germline ends. The germline CDR1 and CDR2 sequences are SGHTA and FQGNSA. On this clone: Its antigen is not known. The read gets to within 3 residues of the CDR3 end, and the germline J gene fills in the rest.

Assay: immunoSEQ multiplex PCR; the TCRdb copy retains only in-frame clones and omits some. Recorded for this sample: fewer than 20,000 clones. Study observations and caveats: It is unknown whether associations predate infection; no effector/memory or HPV-specific sorting. Cases carried less TRBV6-7 than controls: 0.11% versus 0.16%.

The chain joins TRBV7-2 to TRBJ2-7; D may be TRBD1 (7 bases). The sequenced sample consisted of blood buffy coat. The sequence came from a woman aged 18 to 75 with a cervical HPV16 infection that either progressed to CIN3+ or cleared (not recorded which). This chain's CDR3 is CASSRRQGGYEQYF. Incomplete CDR3 DNA: TGTGCCAGCAGCCGTAGACAGGGAGGCTACGAG.